This TCR beta chain derives from a study of blood T cell repertoires in COVID-19. Overall study: Spain, Italy and the United States supplied samples that represented acute and convalescent COVID-19. Nucleic acid was either cDNA or gDNA, and it came from T cells, B-cell-depleted T cells, or PBMCs.

Germline lookup yields CDR1 KGHDR and CDR2 SFDVKD. The CDR3 is made up of 14 amino acids. J lost 3 bases, V lost 6 bases, and 1 base had no gene match. Original methodology: For nucleated cells, counts were estimated from reference gene primer amplification. Clones were read by immunoSEQ multiplex PCR, and TCRdb kept only the in-frame ones, dropping some. Clone size and V and J calls were adopted from that table, with D and trimming inferred from the DNA. In the table there are hundreds of thousands of clones, 85% to 90% of which are singletons. The material sequenced was peripheral blood. The source of this sequence is a man between 50 and 59 years old with acute or convalescent COVID-19. The chain is built from TRBV24-1 and TRBJ2-3, with 11 bases fitting TRBD2. The CDR3 DNA follows: TGTGCCACCAGTCCTAGCGGGGGGACAGATACGCAGTATTTT. Amino acid sequence: CATSPSGGTDTQYF.